These T cell receptor beta chains were read from a single sample in a study of blood T cell repertoires in COVID-19. Some clones are missing from TCRdb's copy, which holds only in-frame ones; the method was immunoSEQ multiplex PCR. The sample records 45,000 to 65,000 clones, just under 85% being singletons. The sequenced sample consisted of peripheral blood. These receptors came from a man aged 55 to 69 with acute or convalescent COVID-19. CDR3s include the opening cysteine and the closing phenylalanine or tryptophan. A D gene is named only where the DNA matches it firmly. Clone size appears in some rows only: once, few, many, or a class for an expanded clone.

d_call j_call clone_size v_call cdr3_aa cdr3_nt
- TRBJ1-3 - TRBV7-2 CASSSSAGNTIYF TGTGCCAGCAGCTCATCGGCTGGAAACACCATATATTTT
- TRBJ1-2 once TRBV2 CASSEGGGANYGYTF TGTGCCAGCAGTGAAGGTGGGGGGGCGAACTATGGCTACACCTTC
- TRBJ2-1 - TRBV5-1 CASALDSTLYNEQFF TGCGCCAGTGCCCTCGACAGCACCCTCTACAATGAGCAGTTCTTC
- TRBJ1-2 - TRBV2 CASSPRLVTGKWYGYTF TGTGCCAGCAGCCCTAGATTAGTAACAGGGAAGTGGTATGGCTACACCTTC
- TRBJ1-1 - TRBV10-1 CASIRTTRDYCNGGDTEAFF TGCGCCAGCATTAGAACTACCAGGGACTATTGTAATGGGGGGGACACTGAAGCTTTCTTT
TRBD2 TRBJ2-5 - TRBV6-5 CSIGLGGVGETQYF TGTTCAATTGGACTCGGGGGGGTTGGGGAGACCCAGTACTTC
- TRBJ1-5 - TRBV7-2 CASARQGNNQPQHF TGTGCCAGCGCTCGCCAGGGTAACAATCAGCCCCAGCATTTT
- TRBJ2-3 - TRBV18 CASSPDPWALDTQYF TGTGCCAGCTCACCCGACCCCTGGGCCTTAGATACGCAGTATTTT
- TRBJ2-1 - TRBV24-1 CATSDTGYNEQFF TGTGCCACCAGTGATACAGGGTACAATGAGCAGTTCTTC
- TRBJ1-2 - TRBV25-1 CASSQGSLYGYTF TGTGCCAGCAGCCAGGGCTCCCTCTATGGCTACACCTTC
- TRBJ1-1 - TRBV20-1 CSARDMYGAFF TGCAGTGCTAGGGACATGTACGGGGCTTTCTTT
- TRBJ1-4 - TRBV4-1 CASSLAQDEKLFF TGCGCCAGCAGCCTCGCGCAGGATGAAAAACTGTTTTTT
- TRBJ2-7 - TRBV4-1 CASSQEGTSYEQYF TGCGCCAGCAGCCAAGAAGGGACTTCATACGAGCAGTACTTC
- TRBJ2-2 once TRBV6-4 CASSDYPTGELFF TGTGCCAGCAGTGACTATCCTACCGGGGAGCTGTTTTTT
TRBD1 TRBJ2-1 - TRBV19 CASSQGANEQFF TGTGCCAGTAGCCAGGGGGCCAATGAGCAGTTCTTC
TRBD1 TRBJ1-4 - TRBV4-2 CASSQEVGQGALGEKLFF TGTGCCAGCAGCCAAGAAGTGGGACAGGGGGCTTTAGGGGAAAAACTGTTTTTT
TRBD2 TRBJ2-1 - TRBV19 CASTLAGGPREQFF TGTGCCAGTACATTAGCGGGGGGGCCTCGTGAGCAGTTCTTC
TRBD1 TRBJ1-2 - TRBV5-1 CASSLLPGTGNHGYTF TGCGCCAGCAGCTTACTCCCCGGGACAGGGAACCATGGCTACACCTTC
TRBD1 TRBJ1-2 - TRBV7-2 CASSSGQARGNGYTF TGTGCCAGCAGCTCCGGACAGGCGCGTGGGAATGGCTACACCTTC
TRBD1 TRBJ2-3 - TRBV5-1 CASRDRDYTDTQYF TGCGCCAGCCGGGACAGGGATTACACAGATACGCAGTATTTT
- TRBJ2-1 - TRBV5-6 CASSLVEDEQFF TGTGCCAGCAGCTTGGTGGAGGATGAGCAGTTCTTC
- TRBJ1-4 - TRBV7-8 CASRRGMGAPNEKLFF TGTGCCAGTCGAAGGGGTATGGGGGCTCCTAATGAAAAACTGTTTTTT
- TRBJ1-1 - TRBV6-2/TRBV6-3 CASSPREVGTEAFF TGTGCCAGCAGTCCCAGGGAAGTCGGGACTGAAGCTTTCTTT
TRBD1 TRBJ1-1 - TRBV6-1 CASSEAGGGQGFIGTEAFF TGTGCCAGCAGTGAAGCAGGGGGCGGACAGGGGTTCATCGGAACTGAAGCTTTCTTT
- TRBJ1-1 - TRBV12-3/TRBV12-4 CASSLRPTEAFF TGTGCCAGCAGTTTACGTCCCACTGAAGCTTTCTTT
- TRBJ1-6 - TRBV10-3 CAISELGSPLHF TGTGCCATCAGTGAGCTGGGCTCACCCCTCCACTTT
- TRBJ1-1 - TRBV7-8 CASSLALIFEGRSTEAFF TGTGCCAGCAGCTTAGCGCTAATATTTGAAGGCAGGTCCACTGAAGCTTTCTTT
TRBD2 TRBJ2-3 - TRBV10-3 CAISGKDSGGSRTDTQYF TGTGCCATCAGTGGAAAAGATAGCGGGGGGTCACGGACAGATACGCAGTATTTT
- TRBJ1-1 - TRBV11-2 CASSLDPGALRTEAFF TGTGCCAGCAGCCTCGACCCTGGGGCGTTGAGAACTGAAGCTTTCTTT
TRBD1 TRBJ2-6 - TRBV5-4 CASSLTGAGANVLTF TGTGCCAGCAGCTTGACAGGGGCTGGGGCCAACGTCCTGACTTTC
- TRBJ1-5 - TRBV12-3/TRBV12-4 CASSLTDSSTQHF TGTGCCAGCAGTTTAACGGACAGTTCAACCCAGCATTTT
TRBD1 TRBJ1-3 - TRBV18 CASSPPDRAVYTIYF TGTGCCAGCTCACCACCGGACAGGGCTGTGTACACCATATATTTT
- TRBJ1-1 - TRBV6-5 CASRTTVNTEAFF TGTGCCAGCAGGACTACAGTGAACACTGAAGCTTTCTTT
- TRBJ2-3 - TRBV7-3 CASSLTPGVADTQYF TGTGCCAGCAGCTTAACTCCAGGGGTGGCAGATACGCAGTATTTT
TRBD1 TRBJ2-7 once TRBV7-9 CASSLTGAYEQYF TGTGCCAGCAGCTTGACAGGGGCCTACGAGCAGTACTTC
TRBD1 TRBJ2-5 few TRBV7-2 CASSLGTGGKSETQYF TGTGCCAGCAGCTTAGGTACAGGGGGCAAATCAGAGACCCAGTACTTC
TRBD1 TRBJ1-4 - TRBV2 CASSERTGPNEKLFF TGTGCCAGCAGTGAAAGGACAGGCCCAAATGAAAAACTGTTTTTT
TRBD1 TRBJ2-3 - TRBV5-4 CASSLPGGLTSTDTQYF TGTGCCAGCAGCTTGCCAGGGGGCCTTACTAGCACAGATACGCAGTATTTT
TRBD1 TRBJ2-7 - TRBV11-2 CASSMGQGAYEQYF TGTGCCAGCAGCATGGGACAGGGGGCATACGAGCAGTACTTC
- TRBJ1-2 - TRBV18 CASSPRDSRDYGYTF TGTGCCAGCTCACCACGAGACAGTAGGGACTATGGCTACACCTTC
- TRBJ2-2 - TRBV4-1 CASSQDSRGIWELFF TGCGCCAGCAGCCAAGATAGCAGGGGCATTTGGGAGCTGTTTTTT
- TRBJ1-2 few TRBV5-1 CASSLAPRGGLNYGYTF TGCGCCAGCAGCTTGGCCCCGAGGGGGGGATTGAACTATGGCTACACCTTC
TRBD2 TRBJ2-1 - TRBV14 CASSQPGLAGVNEQFF TGTGCCAGCAGCCAACCGGGACTAGCGGGGGTCAATGAGCAGTTCTTC
- TRBJ1-2 - TRBV14 CASAPGHIVFYGYTF TGTGCCAGCGCCCCCGGACATATCGTATTCTATGGCTACACCTTC
- TRBJ2-5 - TRBV5-5 CASSVYAQETQYF TGTGCCAGCAGCGTTTATGCGCAAGAGACCCAGTACTTC
TRBD1 TRBJ1-2 once TRBV29-1 CSVNTGVNYGYTF TGCAGCGTCAACACAGGGGTAAACTATGGCTACACCTTC
- TRBJ1-5 - TRBV2 CASSLQGVSNQPQHF TGTGCCAGCAGTCTACAGGGAGTTAGCAATCAGCCCCAGCATTTT
TRBD1 TRBJ2-2 - TRBV5-1 CASSLARGQMNTGELFF TGCGCCAGCAGCTTGGCCAGGGGACAGATGAACACCGGGGAGCTGTTTTTT
- TRBJ1-2 - TRBV7-9 CASSQQASSFGYTF TGTGCCAGCAGCCAACAGGCCTCCTCTTTTGGCTACACCTTC
- TRBJ2-3 - TRBV7-8 CASTQSHRITDTQYF TGTGCCAGCACCCAAAGCCACAGGATCACAGATACGCAGTATTTT